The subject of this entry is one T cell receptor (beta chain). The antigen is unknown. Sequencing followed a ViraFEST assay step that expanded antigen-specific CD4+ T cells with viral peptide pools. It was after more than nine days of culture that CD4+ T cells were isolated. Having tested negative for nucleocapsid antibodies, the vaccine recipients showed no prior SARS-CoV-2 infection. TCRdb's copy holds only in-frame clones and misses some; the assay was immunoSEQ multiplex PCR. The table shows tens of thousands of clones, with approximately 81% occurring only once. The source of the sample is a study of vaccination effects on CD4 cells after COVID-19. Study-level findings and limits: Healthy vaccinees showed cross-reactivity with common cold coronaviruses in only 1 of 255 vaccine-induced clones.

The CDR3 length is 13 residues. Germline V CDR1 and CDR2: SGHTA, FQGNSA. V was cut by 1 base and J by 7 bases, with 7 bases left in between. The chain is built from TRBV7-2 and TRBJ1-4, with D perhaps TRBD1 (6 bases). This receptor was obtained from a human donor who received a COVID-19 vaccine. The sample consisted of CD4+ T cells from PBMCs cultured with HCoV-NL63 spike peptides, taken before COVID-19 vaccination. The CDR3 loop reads CASSLGTAEKLFF. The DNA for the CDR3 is TGTGCCAGCAGCTTAGGGACAGCTGAAAAACTGTTTTTT.